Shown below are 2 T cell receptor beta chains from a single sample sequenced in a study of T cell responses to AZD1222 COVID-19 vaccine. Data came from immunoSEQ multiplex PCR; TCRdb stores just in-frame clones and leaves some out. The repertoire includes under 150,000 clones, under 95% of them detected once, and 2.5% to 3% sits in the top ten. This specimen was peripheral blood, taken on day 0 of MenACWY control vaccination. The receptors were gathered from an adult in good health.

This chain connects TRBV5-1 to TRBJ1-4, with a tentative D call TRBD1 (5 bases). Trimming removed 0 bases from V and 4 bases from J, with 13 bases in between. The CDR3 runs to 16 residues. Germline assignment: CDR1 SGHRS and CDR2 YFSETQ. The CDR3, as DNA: TGCGCCAGCAGCTTGGAAGGGTTCGGGGGTAATGAAAAACTGTTTTTT. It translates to CASSLEGFGGNEKLFF.

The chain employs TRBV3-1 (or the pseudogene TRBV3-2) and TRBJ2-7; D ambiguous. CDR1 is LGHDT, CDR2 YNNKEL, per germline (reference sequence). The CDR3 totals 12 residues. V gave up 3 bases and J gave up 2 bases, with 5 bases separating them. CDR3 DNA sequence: TGTGCCAGCAGCCAGGGGACCTACGAGCAGTACTTC. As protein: CASSQGTYEQYF.